The 9 T cell receptor beta chains presented below share a single source sample, sequenced in a study of CD8 T cells in ankylosing spondylitis. TCRdb passed the 5' RACE reads through MiXCR, listing each CDR3 protein once. Counted here are around 250,000 distinct CDR3 sequences, under 20% occurring once; the ten biggest clones make up roughly a third. Material for sequencing was blood, either unsorted or a sorted T cell fraction (not recorded which). The origin of the receptors is a male donor with ankylosing spondylitis or in good health (not recorded which).

Only a few counts were recorded for this clonotype. The rearrangement joins TRBV18 to TRBJ2-2; TRBD1 matches at 7 bases. Trimming cost V 2 bases and J 2 bases; bases outside gene matches: 2. In germline, CDR1 is KGHSH, CDR2 LQKENI. The CDR3 contains 15 residues. The CDR3 loop reads CASSPGTANTGELFF. As DNA, the CDR3 is TGTGCCAGCTCACCAGGGACAGCAAACACCGGGGAGCTGTTTTTT. The complete variable domain, with remaining parts taken from reference TRBV18 and TRBJ2-2, reads NAGVMQNPRHLVRRRGQEARLRCSPMKGHSHVYWYRQLPEEGLKFMVYLQKENIIDESGMPKERFSAEFPKEGPSILRIQQVVRGDSAAYFCASSPGTANTGELFFGEGSRLTVL.

This clonotype turned up a few times. The J gene is TRBJ2-1, the V gene TRBV4-1; 9 bases are a match to TRBD1. Germline-derived CDR1 and CDR2 are MGHRA and YSYEKL. This CDR3 is 16 amino acids long. After removal of 0 bases from V and 8 bases from J, the junction contained 8 bases not matched to a gene. The CDR3 bases are TGCGCCAGCAGCCAAGAGACGGGACAGGGTTTTTATGAGCAGTTCTTC. Amino acid sequence: CASSQETGQGFYEQFF.

The genes are TRBV30 and TRBJ2-7; 7 positions match TRBD2. Per the germline V gene, CDR1 is GTSNPN and CDR2 is SVGIG (reference sequence). The CDR3 totals 13 residues. V lost 2 bases to trimming and J lost 6 bases; unmatched junction nucleotides: 7. The CDR3 spells CAWSLTSSGEQYF. The CDR3 DNA is TGTGCCTGGAGTTTGACTAGCTCTGGCGAGCAGTACTTC.

This clonotype was picked up many times. This sequence joins TRBV20-1 and TRBJ2-7; D gene uncertain. The length of the CDR3 is 13 residues. V was shortened by 5 bases and J by 7 bases, with 18 bases between the two germline ends. Germline CDR1 reads DFQATT; CDR2 reads SNEGSKA (reference sequence). Here the CDR3 DNA reads TGCAGTGCTCCCGCTCCTGTGGCCTGGGAGCAGTACTTC. This codes for CSAPAPVAWEQYF.

The V call is TRBV5-1, the J call TRBJ2-3, with 14 nucleotides matching TRBD2. V was pared by 0 bases and J by 3 bases, with 3 bases of the junction left unmatched. The CDR3 spans 17 residues. Per the germline V gene, CDR1 is SGHRS and CDR2 is YFSETQ. In DNA, the CDR3 is TGCGCCAGCAGCTTGGAGGGACTAGCGGGAGTGACAGATACGCAGTATTTT. It specifies CASSLEGLAGVTDTQYF.

This clonotype was counted a few times. CDR3 region: CASSSGGAGQDTQYF. The CDR3 nucleotides are TGTGCCAGCAGTTCCGGCGGGGCGGGACAGGATACGCAGTATTTT. J is TRBJ2-3 and V is TRBV6-5, with a weak D call TRBD1 (7 bases). The CDR3 contains 15 residues. The V and J ends lost 4 bases and 6 bases respectively, with 17 bases between them. The germline V gene has CDR1 MNHEY and CDR2 SVGAGI.

This clonotype was seen more than once but under ten times. The V gene is TRBV6-2 or TRBV6-3, the J gene TRBJ2-7, with TRBD2 identical over 9 bases. The CDR3 has 16 amino acids. V was clipped by 4 bases and J by 4 bases; unmatched bases: 11. The germline CDR1 and CDR2 sequences are MNHEY and SVGEGT. The CDR3 spells CASSSFSGRGYYEQYF. CDR3 DNA sequence: TGTGCCAGCAGTTCCTTTAGCGGGAGAGGCTATTACGAGCAGTACTTC.

The chain couples TRBV9 to TRBJ2-1; 9 nucleotides align to TRBD1. Trimming took 4 bases from V and 3 from J; bases not matched to a gene: 5. The CDR3 loop spans 15 amino acids. CDR1 and CDR2 from the germline V gene are SGDLS and YYNGEE. The CDR3 DNA is TGTGCCAGCAGCCTACAGGGGGCCATCTACAATGAGCAGTTCTTC. Its protein product is CASSLQGAIYNEQFF.

CDR3 DNA sequence: TGCAGCGTTTTGGGAGAAGACACTGAAGCTTTCTTT. Its translation: CSVLGEDTEAFF. The chain combines TRBV29-1 with TRBJ1-1, with D uncertain. Trimming left V 5 bases short and J 3 bases short, with 10 bases between. CDR3 length equals 12 residues. The V gene's germline CDR1 is SQVTM and CDR2 ANQGSEA.